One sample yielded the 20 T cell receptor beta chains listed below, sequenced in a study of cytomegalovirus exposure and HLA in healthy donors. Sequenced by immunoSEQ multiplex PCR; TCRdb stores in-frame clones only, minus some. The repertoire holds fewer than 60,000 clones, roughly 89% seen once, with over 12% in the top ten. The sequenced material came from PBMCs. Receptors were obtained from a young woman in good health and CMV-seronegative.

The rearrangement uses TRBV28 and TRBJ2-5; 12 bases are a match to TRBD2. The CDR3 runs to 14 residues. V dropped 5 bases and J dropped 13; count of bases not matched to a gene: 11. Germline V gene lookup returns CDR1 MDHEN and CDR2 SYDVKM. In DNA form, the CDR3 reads TGTGCCAGCAGTGGCTATCTAGCGGGAGGGCCACCGTACTTC. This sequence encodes CASSGYLAGGPPYF.

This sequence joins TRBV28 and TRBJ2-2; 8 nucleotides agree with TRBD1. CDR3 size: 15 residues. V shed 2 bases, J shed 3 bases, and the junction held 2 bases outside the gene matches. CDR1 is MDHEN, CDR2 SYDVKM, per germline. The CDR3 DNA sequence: TGTGCCAGCAGTTTAACAGGGGGGTACACCGGGGAGCTGTTTTTT. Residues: CASSLTGGYTGELFF.

The CDR3 loop is CASSPSTGVSGNTIYF. The CDR3, as DNA: TGTGCCAGCAGCCCGTCAACAGGGGTCTCTGGAAACACCATATATTTT. The rearrangement joins TRBV7-2 to TRBJ1-3; 7 nucleotides line up with TRBD1. Germline V CDR1 and CDR2: SGHTA, FQGNSA. With V trimmed by 5 bases and J by 0 bases, 7 bases remained unmatched. The CDR3 is 16 amino acids.

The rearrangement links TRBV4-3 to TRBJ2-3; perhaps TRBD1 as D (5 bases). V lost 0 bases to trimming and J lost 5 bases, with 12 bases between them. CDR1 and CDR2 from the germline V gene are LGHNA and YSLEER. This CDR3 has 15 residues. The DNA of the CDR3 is TGCGCCAGCAGCCAAGATCGGCTAGGGGTAGATACGCAGTATTTT. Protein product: CASSQDRLGVDTQYF.

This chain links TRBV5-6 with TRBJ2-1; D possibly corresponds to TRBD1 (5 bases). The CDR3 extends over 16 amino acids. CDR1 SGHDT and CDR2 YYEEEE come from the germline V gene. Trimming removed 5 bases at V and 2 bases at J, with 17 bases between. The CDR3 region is CASSLGANNAYNEQFF. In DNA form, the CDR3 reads TGTGCCAGCAGTCTAGGGGCGAATAACGCCTACAATGAGCAGTTCTTC.

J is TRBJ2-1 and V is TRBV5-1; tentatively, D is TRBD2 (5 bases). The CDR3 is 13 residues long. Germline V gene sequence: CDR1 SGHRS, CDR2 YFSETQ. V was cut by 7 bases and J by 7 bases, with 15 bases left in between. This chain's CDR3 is CASGPGSENEQFF. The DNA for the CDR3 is TGCGCCAGCGGCCCGGGGAGCGAGAATGAGCAGTTCTTC. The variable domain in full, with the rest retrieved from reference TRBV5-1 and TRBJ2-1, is KAGVTQTPRYLIKTRGQQVTLSCSPISGHRSVSWYQQTPGQGLQFLFEYFSETQRNKGNFPGRFSGRQFSNSRSEMNVSTLELGDSALYLCASGPGSENEQFFGPGTRLTVL.

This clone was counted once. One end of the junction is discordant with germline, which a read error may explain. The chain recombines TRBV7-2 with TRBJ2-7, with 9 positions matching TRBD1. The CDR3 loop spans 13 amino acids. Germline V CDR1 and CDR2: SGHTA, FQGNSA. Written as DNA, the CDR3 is TGTGCCAGCAGCTTAGGGGACAGGGCTTGGGTTTTCTTC. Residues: CASSLGDRAWVFF.

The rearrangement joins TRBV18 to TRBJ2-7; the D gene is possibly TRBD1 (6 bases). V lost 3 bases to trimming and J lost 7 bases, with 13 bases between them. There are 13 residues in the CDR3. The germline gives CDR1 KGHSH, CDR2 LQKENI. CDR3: CASSPNRVEEQYF. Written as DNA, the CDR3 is TGTGCCAGCTCACCTAACAGGGTTGAAGAGCAGTACTTC.

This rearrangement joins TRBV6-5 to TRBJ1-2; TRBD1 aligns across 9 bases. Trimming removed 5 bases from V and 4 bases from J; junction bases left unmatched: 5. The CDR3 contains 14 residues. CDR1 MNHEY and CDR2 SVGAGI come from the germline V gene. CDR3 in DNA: TGTGCCAGCAGTGGGGGACAGGGTGTCTATGGCTACACCTTC. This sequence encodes CASSGGQGVYGYTF.

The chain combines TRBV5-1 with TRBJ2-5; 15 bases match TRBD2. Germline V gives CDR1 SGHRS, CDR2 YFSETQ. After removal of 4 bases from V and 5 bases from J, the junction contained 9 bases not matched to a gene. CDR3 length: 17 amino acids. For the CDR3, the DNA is TGCGCCAGCAGCGAGGGACTAGCGGGGGGTGGAGAGGAGACCCAGTACTTC. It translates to CASSEGLAGGGEETQYF.

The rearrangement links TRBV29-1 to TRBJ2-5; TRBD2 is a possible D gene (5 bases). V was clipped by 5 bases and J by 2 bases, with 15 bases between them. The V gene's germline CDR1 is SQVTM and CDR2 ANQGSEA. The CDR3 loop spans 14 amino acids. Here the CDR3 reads CSVRDGKAQETQYF. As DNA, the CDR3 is TGCAGCGTTCGGGATGGGAAAGCACAAGAGACCCAGTACTTC.

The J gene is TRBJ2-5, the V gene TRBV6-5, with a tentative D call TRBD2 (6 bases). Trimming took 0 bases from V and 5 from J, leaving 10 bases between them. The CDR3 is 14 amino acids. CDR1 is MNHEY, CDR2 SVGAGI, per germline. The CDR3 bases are TGTGCCAGCAGTTACTCGGAGGGGATGGAGACCCAGTACTTC. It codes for CASSYSEGMETQYF.

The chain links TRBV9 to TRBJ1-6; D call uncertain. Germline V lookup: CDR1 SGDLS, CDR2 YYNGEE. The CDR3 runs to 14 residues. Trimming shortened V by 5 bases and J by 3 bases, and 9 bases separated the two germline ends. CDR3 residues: CASRGDLYNSPLHF. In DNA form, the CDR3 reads TGTGCCAGCAGGGGAGACCTCTATAATTCACCCCTCCACTTT. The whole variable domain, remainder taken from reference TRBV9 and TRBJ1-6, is DSGVTQTPKHLITATGQRVTLRCSPRSGDLSVYWYQQSLDQGLQFLIQYYNGEERAKGNILERFSAQQFPDLHSELNLSSLELGDSALYFCASRGDLYNSPLHFGNGTRLTVT.

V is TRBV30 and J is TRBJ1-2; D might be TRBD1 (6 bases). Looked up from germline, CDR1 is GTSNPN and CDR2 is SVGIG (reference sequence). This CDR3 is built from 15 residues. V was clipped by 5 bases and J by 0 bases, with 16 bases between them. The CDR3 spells CAWCLGGATNYGYTF. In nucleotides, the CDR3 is TGTGCCTGGTGCCTCGGGGGGGCGACTAACTATGGCTACACCTTC.

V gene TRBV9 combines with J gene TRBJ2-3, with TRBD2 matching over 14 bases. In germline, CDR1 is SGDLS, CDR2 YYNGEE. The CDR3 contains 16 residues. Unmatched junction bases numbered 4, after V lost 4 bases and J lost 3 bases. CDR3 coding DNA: TGTGCCAGCAGCCGACTAGCGGGAGGGGGAACAGATACGCAGTATTTT. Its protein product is CASSRLAGGGTDTQYF.

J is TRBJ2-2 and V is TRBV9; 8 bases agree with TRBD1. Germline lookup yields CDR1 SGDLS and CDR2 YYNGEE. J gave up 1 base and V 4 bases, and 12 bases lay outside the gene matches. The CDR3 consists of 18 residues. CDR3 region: CASSPGTGRQGNTGELFF. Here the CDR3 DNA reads TGTGCCAGCAGCCCAGGGACAGGTCGTCAGGGGAACACCGGGGAGCTGTTTTTT.

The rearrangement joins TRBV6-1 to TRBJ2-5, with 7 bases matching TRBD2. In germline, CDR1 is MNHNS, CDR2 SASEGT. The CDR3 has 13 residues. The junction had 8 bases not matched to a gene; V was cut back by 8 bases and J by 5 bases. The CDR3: CASHRGGFETQYF. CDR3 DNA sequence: TGTGCCAGCCATAGGGGAGGGTTTGAGACCCAGTACTTC.

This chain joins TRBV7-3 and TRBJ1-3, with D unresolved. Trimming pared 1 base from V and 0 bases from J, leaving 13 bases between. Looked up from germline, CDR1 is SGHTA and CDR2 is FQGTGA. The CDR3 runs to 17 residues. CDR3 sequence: CASSLSPGKDSGNTIYF. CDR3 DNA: TGTGCCAGCAGCTTAAGCCCAGGCAAAGACTCTGGAAACACCATATATTTT. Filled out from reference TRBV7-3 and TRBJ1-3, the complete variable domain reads GAGVSQTPSNKVTEKGKYVELRCDPISGHTALYWYRQSLGQGPEFLIYFQGTGAADDSGLPNDRFFAVRPEGSVSTLKIQRTERGDSAVYLCASSLSPGKDSGNTIYFGEGSWLTVV.

The CDR3: CASSLSGRAYSGANVLTF. The CDR3 nucleotides read TGTGCCAGCAGCCTCAGCGGGAGGGCCTACTCTGGGGCCAACGTCCTGACTTTC. This chain connects TRBV9 to TRBJ2-6; 10 bases are shared with TRBD2. The germline CDR1 and CDR2 sequences are SGDLS and YYNGEE. CDR3 size: 18 residues. After removal of 4 bases from V and 0 bases from J, the junction contained 7 bases not matched to a gene.

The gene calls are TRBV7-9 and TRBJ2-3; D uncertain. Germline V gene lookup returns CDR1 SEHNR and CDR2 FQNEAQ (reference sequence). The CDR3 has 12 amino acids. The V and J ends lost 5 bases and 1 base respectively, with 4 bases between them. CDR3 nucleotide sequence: TGTGCCAGCAGCACACGCACAGATACGCAGTATTTT. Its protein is CASSTRTDTQYF.